Each of the 5 T cell receptor beta chains below was sequenced from the same sample in a study of blood T cell repertoires in COVID-19. The table came from immunoSEQ multiplex PCR; TCRdb's copy has only in-frame clones and leaves some out. The table includes about 180,000 clones, about 85% detected once. Sequenced input: peripheral blood. Receptors originate from a woman in her 30s with active or convalescent COVID-19.

The genes are TRBV11-3 and TRBJ2-1; the D gene is possibly TRBD1 (6 bases). CDR1 SGHNT and CDR2 YENEEA come from the germline V gene. Trimming pared 5 bases from V and 0 bases from J, leaving 11 bases between. The CDR3 is made up of 15 amino acids. The CDR3 protein is CASSPTGSSYNEQFF. CDR3 sequence (DNA): TGTGCCAGCAGCCCCACAGGGAGCTCCTACAATGAGCAGTTCTTC. The full variable domain, completed using reference TRBV11-3 and TRBJ2-1, is EAGVVQSPRYKIIEKKQPVAFWCNPISGHNTLYWYLQNLGQGPELLIRYENEEAVDDSQLPKDRFSAERLKGVDSTLKIQPAELGDSAVYLCASSPTGSSYNEQFFGPGTRLTVL.

This sequence joins TRBV6-5 and TRBJ2-7; D not certain. The CDR3 is made up of 13 amino acids. V gave up 3 bases and J gave up 6 bases, with 12 bases separating them. Germline V lookup: CDR1 MNHEY, CDR2 SVGAGI. The chain's CDR3 is CASSYRGASEQYF. The CDR3 nucleotides are TGTGCCAGCAGTTATAGAGGCGCGAGCGAGCAGTACTTC.

The chain is built from TRBV11-3 and TRBJ1-1; TRBD1 aligns across 8 bases. The germline V gene encodes CDR1 SGHNT and CDR2 YENEEA. The CDR3 loop spans 16 amino acids. The ends lost 5 bases at V and 5 bases at J; junction bases unmatched: 13. This CDR3 reads CASSVGSTGGRTEAFF. CDR3 nucleotides: TGTGCCAGCAGCGTTGGTTCCACAGGGGGGCGGACTGAAGCTTTCTTT.

The V gene is TRBV3-1 (or the pseudogene TRBV3-2), the J gene TRBJ1-2, with D maybe TRBD1 (6 bases). The ends were cut back, 2 bases at V and 4 bases at J, with 14 bases in the middle. The CDR3 covers 15 residues. CDR1 is LGHDT and CDR2 is YNNKEL in the germline V gene (reference sequence). The CDR3 DNA reads TGTGCCAGCAGCCAAACCTCGGGGGGCGGCTATGGCTACACCTTC. It yields the protein CASSQTSGGGYGYTF.

The gene calls are TRBV7-8 and TRBJ1-2, with 7 bases fitting TRBD1. The CDR3 runs to 13 residues. Germline V gives CDR1 SGHVS, CDR2 FQNEAQ. Trimming took 8 bases from V and 8 from J; bases not matched to a gene: 11. In nucleotides, the CDR3 is TGTGCCAGCGGTCCAAGGGACAGTGGGGGCTACACCTTC. This sequence encodes CASGPRDSGGYTF.